This T cell receptor beta chain was found in a study of cytotoxic CD8 clonotypes in ibrutinib-treated CLL. Whole-study findings and limits: Public clonotypes, found uncommonly, either contracted or stayed stable on treatment.

Sequenced by immunoSEQ multiplex PCR; TCRdb stores in-frame clones only, minus some. The sample records around 310,000 clones, more than 65% being singletons. With respect to this clone: Its antigen is not identified.

CDR3 size: 14 residues. Germline CDR1 and CDR2: SGHTS and YDEGEE. V was shortened by 3 bases and J by 8 bases, with 14 bases between the two germline ends. The gene calls are TRBV5-8 and TRBJ1-4; D unresolved. Source: PBMCs, taken before ibrutinib treatment. The TCR sequence derives from a human donor with chronic lymphocytic leukemia. The CDR3: CASSSDWGGEKLFF. In nucleotides, the CDR3 is TGTGCCAGCAGCTCGGACTGGGGAGGGGAAAAACTGTTTTTT.